These 23 T cell receptor beta chains were all obtained from the same sample, sequenced in a study of cytomegalovirus exposure and HLA in healthy donors (dated by TCRdb to between 2016 and 2019). Libraries came from the immunoSEQ multiplex PCR assay. For the multiplex PCR, a mixture combining 60 forward primers for TCR Vbeta segments and 13 reverse primers for TCR Jbeta segments was used. TCRdb stores this immuneACCESS table with in-frame sequences only. Part of the clones is absent; in the studies checked, under half of the shortfall reflects unresolved V genes, and no reason is known for the rest. This sample has approximately 100,000 clones in its table, and around 79% of those were observed once. Roughly 3.9% of the sample is taken by the ten largest. The sample was PBMCs. The origin of the receptors is a man aged 60 to 75 in good health and CMV-seronegative.

This rearrangement joins TRBV27 to TRBJ1-6; possibly TRBD1 for D (6 bases). The V gene's germline CDR1 is MNHEY and CDR2 SMNVEV (reference sequence). The CDR3 spans 15 residues. Trimming pared 0 bases from V and 10 bases from J, leaving 13 bases between. This chain's CDR3 is CASSLSGRGRSPLHF. CDR3 nucleotides: TGTGCCAGCAGTTTATCGGGCAGGGGAAGATCACCCCTCCACTTT.

The chain joins TRBV19 to TRBJ1-2; D not certain. The V end lost 8 bases, the J end lost 9 bases, and 22 bases lay between the germline ends. There are 14 residues in the CDR3. CDR1 and CDR2 from the germline V gene are LNHDA and SQIVND (reference sequence). Here the CDR3 DNA reads TGTGCCAGTGGCCCCCCGGGAAAGGGCGGTAGCTACACCTTC. It translates to CASGPPGKGGSYTF.

This chain uses TRBV5-6 with TRBJ1-4, with D possibly being TRBD1 (6 bases). CDR1 SGHDT and CDR2 YYEEEE come from the germline V gene. This CDR3 spans 14 amino acids. Trimming pared 4 bases from V and 3 bases from J, leaving 10 bases between. The CDR3 nucleotides are TGTGCCAGCAGCGCGGACAGTCCTAATGAAAAACTGTTTTTT. Protein product: CASSADSPNEKLFF.

The chain couples TRBV14 to TRBJ2-5, with 7 positions matching TRBD1. The germline V gene encodes CDR1 SGHDN and CDR2 FVKESK. This CDR3 spans 16 amino acids. J was trimmed by 1 base and V by 0 bases; bases with no gene match: 5. CDR3 protein: CASSQDWGTVQETQYF. The CDR3 DNA reads TGTGCCAGCAGCCAAGACTGGGGGACAGTCCAAGAGACCCAGTACTTC.

The chain joins TRBV18 to TRBJ1-3; 7 bases match TRBD1. Looked up from germline, CDR1 is KGHSH and CDR2 is LQKENI. The V gene end was trimmed by 5 bases and the J gene end by 6 bases; junction bases not matched to a gene: 7. The CDR3 has 14 amino acids. The CDR3 sequence is CASSETDRENTIYF. In nucleotides, the CDR3 is TGTGCCAGCTCAGAAACTGACAGGGAAAACACCATATATTTT.

The rearrangement links TRBV10-3 to TRBJ2-1, with 9 bases matching TRBD2. V was clipped by 1 base and J by 3 bases; unmatched bases: 1. Germline CDR1 ENHRY, CDR2 SYGVKD. The CDR3 sequence is 15 residues long. CDR3 DNA sequence: TGTGCCATCAGTGAGTTAGCGGGGGTCTACAATGAGCAGTTCTTC. This gives the protein CAISELAGVYNEQFF.

In this sample, this clone turned up once. This chain uses TRBV14 with TRBJ2-3; D unresolved. Germline V gene data show CDR1 as SGHDN and CDR2 as FVKESK. The CDR3 contains 14 residues. The V and J ends lost 5 bases and 0 bases respectively, with 9 bases between them. The CDR3 loop is CASSVDWSTDTQYF. The CDR3 bases are TGTGCCAGCAGCGTCGACTGGAGCACAGATACGCAGTATTTT.

V gene TRBV19 combines with J gene TRBJ2-3, with D perhaps TRBD1 (6 bases). CDR3 length: 14 amino acids. Germline V CDR1 and CDR2: LNHDA, SQIVND (reference sequence). V gave up 9 bases and J gave up 7 bases, with 20 bases separating them. The CDR3 sequence: CASRTDLTMNTQYF. The CDR3, as DNA: TGTGCCAGCAGGACAGACCTCACGATGAATACGCAGTATTTT.

This chain connects TRBV25-1 to TRBJ1-2, with TRBD1 matching 9 bases. V trimming: 8 bases; J trimming: 8 bases; junction bases outside the gene matches: 21. Germline loops: CDR1 MGHDK, CDR2 SYGVNS. This CDR3 is 17 amino acids long. The CDR3, as DNA: TGTGCCAGCCGCCGGGACAGGGACGCAGTTGGGCTTTTCGGCTACACCTTC. This gives the protein CASRRDRDAVGLFGYTF.

The genes are TRBV5-1 and TRBJ2-5, with D perhaps matching TRBD1 (6 bases). CDR1 and CDR2 from the germline V gene are SGHRS and YFSETQ. This CDR3 comprises 13 residues. The V end lost 5 bases, the J end lost 9 bases, and 17 bases lay between the germline ends. CDR3 in amino acids: CASRETGPLAQYF. The CDR3 bases are TGCGCCAGCAGAGAGACAGGTCCGCTGGCCCAGTACTTC.

A single count supports this clone. J is TRBJ1-2 and V is TRBV5-7; 10 bases match TRBD1. TRBV5-7 belongs to the ORF category, with a function that is uncertain. There are 15 residues in the CDR3. Unmatched junction bases numbered 7, after V lost 1 base and J lost 7 bases. The CDR3, as DNA: TGTGCCAGCAGCTTGCGGGACAGGGGAGATTGTGGCTACACCTTC. This sequence encodes CASSLRDRGDCGYTF.

This clone has only a few counts. The V and J genes are TRBV1 and TRBJ1-4. TRBV1 is classified as a pseudogene. The CDR3 is 16 amino acids. The CDR3 loop is CTSSQDGRATNEKLFF. The CDR3 DNA reads as TGCACCAGCAGCCAAGACGGGAGAGCAACTAATGAAAAACTGTTTTTT.

The rearrangement joins TRBV5-1 to TRBJ2-5, with D perhaps TRBD1 (5 bases). Germline CDR1 is SGHRS and CDR2 is YFSETQ. This CDR3 contains 14 residues. V shed 4 bases and J shed 4 bases, with 14 bases lying between them. Written as DNA, the CDR3 is TGCGCCAGCAGCCGAGTCCCAAGGGGAGAGACCCAGTACTTC. It is translated as CASSRVPRGETQYF.

This clone has just a few counts. The chain employs TRBV5-1 and TRBJ1-1, with D possibly being TRBD1 (6 bases). V lost 0 bases, J lost 4 bases, and 13 bases lay in between. Germline values: CDR1 SGHRS, CDR2 YFSETQ. The CDR3 covers 15 residues. The CDR3 loop is CASSLEGSRGTEAFF. In DNA, the CDR3 is TGCGCCAGCAGCTTGGAGGGCAGCAGGGGCACTGAAGCTTTCTTT. The entire variable domain, with the rest obtained from reference TRBV5-1 and TRBJ1-1, is as follows: KAGVTQTPRYLIKTRGQQVTLSCSPISGHRSVSWYQQTPGQGLQFLFEYFSETQRNKGNFPGRFSGRQFSNSRSEMNVSTLELGDSALYLCASSLEGSRGTEAFFGQGTRLTVV.

The sample holds one count of this clone. The V gene is TRBV7-2, the J gene TRBJ2-7; 9 nucleotides align to TRBD2. The CDR3 sequence is 16 residues long. Trimming removed 0 bases from V and 7 bases from J; junction bases left unmatched: 10. Germline assignment: CDR1 SGHTA and CDR2 FQGNSA. The CDR3: CASSLASSGKQWEQYF. CDR3 DNA sequence: TGTGCCAGCAGCTTAGCGTCTAGCGGGAAGCAATGGGAGCAGTACTTC.

V is TRBV30 and J is TRBJ2-5; possible D gene TRBD2, 5 bases. Trimming removed 0 bases from V and 3 bases from J, with 8 bases in between. CDR1 is GTSNPN and CDR2 is SVGIG in the germline V gene (reference sequence). There are 13 residues in the CDR3. DNA for the CDR3: TGTGCCTGGAGTGTACTTAGCGAAGAGACCCAGTACTTC. Protein product: CAWSVLSEETQYF.

This clone was counted a few times. The chain combines TRBV4-2 with TRBJ2-7; TRBD2 matches 12 bases. Germline V gene sequence: CDR1 LGHNA, CDR2 YNFKEQ. CDR3 size: 17 residues. V was pared by 2 bases and J by 0 bases, with 5 bases of the junction left unmatched. The CDR3 region is CASSQKLAGGFSYEQYF. DNA of the CDR3: TGTGCCAGCAGCCAAAAACTAGCGGGGGGTTTCTCCTACGAGCAGTACTTC.

This CDR3 is CASSYSYDRGRTEAFF. The CDR3 nucleotides read TGTGCCAGCAGTTACTCTTACGACAGGGGACGGACTGAAGCTTTCTTT. This rearrangement joins TRBV6-6 to TRBJ1-1; 8 bases align to TRBD1. The CDR3 length is 16 residues. Germline lookup yields CDR1 MNHNY and CDR2 SVGAGI (reference sequence). The trim removed 0 bases at V and 5 bases at J, leaving 8 bases unmatched.

CDR3 amino acids: CASSLGGGLKIADTQYF. In DNA, the CDR3 is TGTGCCAGCAGCTTAGGCGGGGGTTTGAAAATCGCAGATACGCAGTATTTT. The rearrangement uses TRBV5-4 and TRBJ2-3; 7 nucleotides match TRBD2. Germline V lookup: CDR1 SGHNT, CDR2 YYREEE (reference sequence). V was pared by 2 bases and J by 4 bases, with 13 bases of the junction left unmatched. CDR3 length: 17 residues.

The rearrangement joins TRBV5-1 to TRBJ2-1; 9 bases fit TRBD1. With V trimmed by 0 bases and J by 6 bases, 4 bases remained unmatched. The CDR3 contains 15 residues. Germline values: CDR1 SGHRS, CDR2 YFSETQ. CDR3 sequence reads: CASSLGQGGVNEQFF. DNA for the CDR3: TGCGCCAGCAGCTTGGGACAGGGGGGAGTCAATGAGCAGTTCTTC. The full variable domain, with the rest looked up from reference TRBV5-1 and TRBJ2-1, is KAGVTQTPRYLIKTRGQQVTLSCSPISGHRSVSWYQQTPGQGLQFLFEYFSETQRNKGNFPGRFSGRQFSNSRSEMNVSTLELGDSALYLCASSLGQGGVNEQFFGPGTRLTVL.

The chain carries TRBV7-8 and TRBJ2-5, with 7 bases fitting TRBD1. The CDR3 loop spans 13 amino acids. V shed 5 bases, J shed 4 bases, and the junction held 4 bases outside the gene matches. CDR1 and CDR2 (germline): SGHVS, FQNEAQ. The CDR3 DNA is TGTGCCAGCAGCAGGGACAGCGGAGAGACCCAGTACTTC. Protein product: CASSRDSGETQYF. The variable domain in full, completed from reference TRBV7-8 and TRBJ2-5, reads GAGVSQSPRYKVAKRGQDVALRCDPISGHVSLFWYQQALGQGPEFLTYFQNEAQLDKSGLPSDRFFAERPEGSVSTLKIQRTQQEDSAVYLCASSRDSGETQYFGPGTRLLVL.

The CDR3 loop is CASSLSHGETQYF. The CDR3 nucleotides read TGTGCCAGCAGCCTAAGCCACGGGGAGACCCAGTACTTC. V gene TRBV7-3 combines with J gene TRBJ2-5; D gene uncertain. Looked up from germline, CDR1 is SGHTA and CDR2 is FQGTGA. The germline V and J ends were trimmed by 5 bases and 5 bases, with 12 bases remaining between them. The CDR3 has 13 amino acids. Full variable domain (rest looked up from reference TRBV7-3 and TRBJ2-5): GAGVSQTPSNKVTEKGKYVELRCDPISGHTALYWYRQSLGQGPEFLIYFQGTGAADDSGLPNDRFFAVRPEGSVSTLKIQRTERGDSAVYLCASSLSHGETQYFGPGTRLLVL.

The chain combines TRBV5-5 with TRBJ2-5; 7 bases align to TRBD1. The ends lost 3 bases at V and 0 bases at J; junction bases unmatched: 5. CDR1 is SGHKS, CDR2 YYEKEE, per germline (reference sequence). The length of the CDR3 is 15 residues. The DNA of the CDR3 is TGTGCCAGCAGCTCAGGACAGGTGGACCAAGAGACCCAGTACTTC. Translating gives CASSSGQVDQETQYF.